The 30 T cell receptor beta chains presented below share a single source sample, sequenced in a study of radiation and T cells in renal cell carcinoma. Using immunoSEQ multiplex PCR, the repertoire was profiled, and TCRdb retains in-frame clones only, with some absent. The sample lists roughly 82,000 clones; 80% to 90% were seen once. Time point reported: blood 4 weeks post-SBRT, at nephrectomy. The treatment denotes: 15 Gy SBRT to primary tumor, nephrectomy 4 weeks later. The sequenced sample was blood, obtained from a patient whose treatment included radiotherapy and nephrectomy. The source is a woman aged 65 to 85 with renal cell carcinoma.

The chain recombines TRBV4-2 with TRBJ2-3; unclear D gene. CDR1 and CDR2 (germline): LGHNA, YNFKEQ. This CDR3 region has 13 residues. Deletions cut 4 bases from V and 6 bases from J, with 11 bases between. CDR3: CASSRILRDTQYF. The DNA for the CDR3 is TGTGCCAGCAGCCGCATTCTGCGGGATACGCAGTATTTT.

V gene TRBV29-1 combines with J gene TRBJ2-5; 10 positions agree with TRBD1. Germline values: CDR1 SQVTM, CDR2 ANQGSEA. J lost 5 bases, V lost 6 bases, and 9 bases had no gene match. The CDR3 length is 14 residues. Written as DNA, the CDR3 is TGCAGCGTAACGGGACAGGGGATAGGGGAGACCCAGTACTTC. This encodes CSVTGQGIGETQYF.

This clone has a handful of counts. The genes are TRBV28 and TRBJ1-5; 9 bases map to TRBD1. The germline gives CDR1 MDHEN, CDR2 SYDVKM. The CDR3 sequence is 15 residues long. The V segment lost 5 bases and the J segment 6 bases; nucleotides outside the gene matches: 8. CDR3 loop: CASSPRDRVSQPQHF. CDR3 sequence (DNA): TGTGCCAGCAGTCCCCGGGACAGGGTTAGTCAGCCCCAGCATTTT.

The count of this clone is one. The chain joins TRBV7-9 to TRBJ2-3; D perhaps matches TRBD2 (5 bases). V lost 3 bases, J lost 0 bases, and 13 bases lay in between. The CDR3 runs 16 residues. CDR1 and CDR2 from the germline V gene are SEHNR and FQNEAQ (reference sequence). The CDR3 loop reads CASSFYPRGSTDTQYF. The CDR3 coding sequence is TGTGCCAGCAGCTTCTACCCTAGAGGGAGCACAGATACGCAGTATTTT.

The table lists this clone with a count of one. The gene calls are TRBV6-5 and TRBJ1-6, with D perhaps TRBD1 (5 bases). This CDR3 has 14 residues. Trimming shortened V by 6 bases and J by 10 bases, and 16 bases separated the two germline ends. Germline CDR1 is MNHEY and CDR2 is SVGAGI. As DNA, the CDR3 is TGTGCCAGCAGGTGGGACTCGGGGAACTCACCCCTCCACTTT. Translating gives CASRWDSGNSPLHF.

This clone turned up a few times. V is TRBV27 and J is TRBJ1-1, with 9 bases that match TRBD1. The CDR3 runs to 13 residues. CDR1 is MNHEY and CDR2 is SMNVEV in the germline V gene (reference sequence). V lost 6 bases and J lost 4; bases outside the gene matches: 3. The CDR3: CASRQGAGTEAFF. CDR3 bases: TGTGCCAGCAGACAGGGGGCAGGCACTGAAGCTTTCTTT.

On this clone: Other nucleotide sequences from this sample produce the same CDR3. The V call is TRBV4-2, the J call TRBJ1-4; weak D call: TRBD1 (5 bases). This CDR3 has 14 residues. Per germline, CDR1 LGHNA and CDR2 YNFKEQ. V shed 3 bases and J shed 8 bases, with 13 bases lying between them. The CDR3: CASSQDYGAEKLFF. As DNA, the CDR3 is TGTGCCAGCAGCCAGGATTATGGGGCGGAAAAACTGTTTTTT.

The J gene is TRBJ1-2, the V gene TRBV6-1; D not resolved. The germline gives CDR1 MNHNS, CDR2 SASEGT. V was trimmed by 0 bases and J by 2 bases, leaving 7 bases between them. The CDR3 extends over 14 amino acids. The CDR3 DNA follows: TGTGCCAGCAGTGAAGCTGAGGGAAACTATGGCTACACCTTC. Encoded protein: CASSEAEGNYGYTF.

The chain links TRBV30 to TRBJ2-3, with 10 nucleotides matching TRBD2. The length of the CDR3 is 14 residues. V dropped 3 bases and J dropped 4; count of bases not matched to a gene: 4. Germline V gene data show CDR1 as GTSNPN and CDR2 as SVGIG (reference sequence). CDR3 residues: CAWRKGLAADTQYF. The DNA of the CDR3 is TGTGCCTGGAGGAAAGGACTAGCGGCAGATACGCAGTATTTT. The full variable domain, with the rest looked up from reference TRBV30 and TRBJ2-3, is SQTIHQWPATLVQPVGSPLSLECTVEGTSNPNLYWYRQAAGRGLQLLFYSVGIGQISSEVPQNLSASRPQDRQFILSSKKLLLSDSGFYLCAWRKGLAADTQYFGPGTRLTVL.

This rearrangement joins TRBV20-1 to TRBJ2-3; D might be TRBD2 (5 bases). Trimming shortened V by 6 bases and J by 8 bases, and 12 bases separated the two germline ends. Germline V gene lookup returns CDR1 DFQATT and CDR2 SNEGSKA (reference sequence). The CDR3 covers 11 residues. The CDR3: CSAPTIRTQYF. The DNA for the CDR3 is TGCAGTGCGCCGACTATACGTACGCAGTATTTT.

On this clone: An end of the junction differs from the germline gene, which may be a read error. This chain links TRBV7-7 with TRBJ2-6, with D unclear. This CDR3 has 14 residues. Germline CDR1 reads SSHAT; CDR2 reads FNYEAQ (reference sequence). Here the CDR3 DNA reads TGTGCTAGCAGCCTTAGTGCTGGGGCCAACGTCCTGACTTTC. The encoded protein is CASSLSAGANVLTF.

The chain has TRBV27 and TRBJ1-1; 7 bases align to TRBD1. Per germline, CDR1 MNHEY and CDR2 SMNVEV (reference sequence). This CDR3 comprises 11 residues. V was clipped by 9 bases and J by 4 bases; unmatched bases: 2. The CDR3 reads CASYRGTEAFF. CDR3 in DNA: TGTGCCAGTTACAGGGGCACTGAAGCTTTCTTT.

The CDR3, as DNA: TGTGCCTGGAGCAAGGGGTCGACGCCTGAGCAGTACTTC. This codes for CAWSKGSTPEQYF. This chain connects TRBV30 to TRBJ2-7; D perhaps matches TRBD1 (5 bases). Trimming took 3 bases from V and 7 from J, leaving 16 bases between them. In germline, CDR1 is GTSNPN, CDR2 SVGIG (reference sequence). There are 13 residues in the CDR3.

This rearrangement joins TRBV4-2 to TRBJ2-2; D might be TRBD1 (6 bases). This CDR3 comprises 17 residues. The V end was cut by 0 bases, the J end by 0 bases, with 11 bases between. Germline assignment: CDR1 LGHNA and CDR2 YNFKEQ. The CDR3 coding sequence is TGTGCCAGCAGCCAAGATCACAGGGCAGCGAACACCGGGGAGCTGTTTTTT. It encodes CASSQDHRAANTGELFF.

The chain recombines TRBV9 with TRBJ1-4; tentative D call: TRBD1 (5 bases). From germline, CDR1 is SGDLS and CDR2 YYNGEE. Between the trimmed V and J ends, which lost 4 bases and 3 bases, there was a span of 16 bases. The CDR3 has 16 residues. The CDR3 here is CASSPPGTRSNEKLFF. The CDR3 DNA sequence: TGTGCCAGCAGCCCCCCCGGGACGAGGTCTAATGAAAAACTGTTTTTT.

By its share, this clone is medium-sized. The rearrangement uses TRBV28 and TRBJ1-1; the D is unclear. V lost 6 bases, J lost 4 bases, and 27 bases lay in between. Germline loops: CDR1 MDHEN, CDR2 SYDVKM. CDR3 length equals 18 residues. This CDR3 reads CASRLGSAAGEGFTEAFF. The CDR3 nucleotides are TGTGCCAGCAGGCTTGGGTCAGCTGCTGGGGAAGGGTTCACTGAAGCTTTCTTT.

CDR3 nucleotide sequence: TGTGCCAGCAGTGAAGCGACAGGGGCAATCTATGGCTACACCTTC. Amino acids: CASSEATGAIYGYTF. The gene calls are TRBV2 and TRBJ1-2; 8 bases are shared with TRBD1. In germline, CDR1 is SNHLY, CDR2 FYNNEI. The CDR3 is made up of 15 amino acids. With 0 bases clipped from V and 4 bases from J, the junction kept 4 bases outside the gene matches.

The chain carries TRBV9 and TRBJ2-1; 14 bases agree with TRBD2. Germline V CDR1 and CDR2: SGDLS, YYNGEE. The V and J ends lost 2 bases and 0 bases, in that order; junction bases with no gene match: 1. The CDR3 is 17 amino acids. CDR3 amino acids: CASSVTSGGASYNEQFF. The CDR3 DNA sequence: TGTGCCAGCAGCGTGACTAGCGGGGGGGCCTCCTACAATGAGCAGTTCTTC.

This chain joins TRBV19 and TRBJ1-5; D gene unclear. V lost 4 bases, J lost 5 bases, and 12 bases lay in between. CDR1 is LNHDA, CDR2 SQIVND, per germline (reference sequence). This CDR3 region has 14 residues. The CDR3 bases are TGTGCCAGTAGTAATGGACGGAAGGATCAGCCCCAGCATTTT. Protein: CASSNGRKDQPQHF.

V usage is TRBV29-1 and J usage is TRBJ1-3; a weak D match, TRBD1 (6 bases). Looked up from germline, CDR1 is SQVTM and CDR2 is ANQGSEA. There are 14 residues in the CDR3. Deletions cut 0 bases from V and 7 bases from J, with 13 bases between. The CDR3 is CSVEDPRGANTIYF. In DNA form, the CDR3 reads TGCAGCGTTGAAGATCCCCGGGGGGCGAACACCATATATTTT.

This chain joins TRBV5-1 and TRBJ1-6, with TRBD1 matching 12 bases. CDR3 length: 16 residues. V gave up 3 bases and J gave up 8 bases; unmatched junction bases: 6. CDR1 is SGHRS and CDR2 is YFSETQ in the germline V gene. The CDR3 DNA reads TGCGCCAGCAGCTCAGGGACAGGGGGCTCTCATTCACCCCTCCACTTT. This codes for CASSSGTGGSHSPLHF. Full variable domain (missing parts from reference TRBV5-1 and TRBJ1-6): KAGVTQTPRYLIKTRGQQVTLSCSPISGHRSVSWYQQTPGQGLQFLFEYFSETQRNKGNFPGRFSGRQFSNSRSEMNVSTLELGDSALYLCASSSGTGGSHSPLHFGNGTRLTVT.

The gene calls are TRBV11-1 and TRBJ1-2; D might be TRBD1 (5 bases). Trimming removed 5 bases at V and 2 bases at J, with 9 bases between. This CDR3 has 13 residues. CDR1 SGHAT and CDR2 FQDESV come from the germline V gene (reference sequence). Here the CDR3 reads CASSATGNYGYTF. In DNA form, the CDR3 reads TGTGCCAGCAGCGCCACAGGAAACTATGGCTACACCTTC.

The V call is TRBV7-9, the J call TRBJ2-7; possibly TRBD2 for D (6 bases). The CDR3 length is 15 residues. Deletions cut 4 bases from V and 0 bases from J, with 13 bases between. Germline loops: CDR1 SEHNR, CDR2 FQNEAQ (reference sequence). CDR3 nucleotides: TGTGCCAGCAGCTCAGATAGCGGTGACTCCTACGAGCAGTACTTC. Translating it yields CASSSDSGDSYEQYF.

The chain links TRBV9 to TRBJ1-6; tentative D call: TRBD1 (6 bases). The length of the CDR3 is 16 residues. Per germline, CDR1 SGDLS and CDR2 YYNGEE. Trimming removed 0 bases at V and 7 bases at J, with 14 bases between. The CDR3 spells CASSVDAPGANSPLHF. CDR3 nucleotide sequence: TGTGCCAGCAGCGTAGATGCCCCAGGGGCGAATTCACCCCTCCACTTT.

The chain recombines TRBV28 with TRBJ2-2; D not resolved. The germline V gene has CDR1 MDHEN and CDR2 SYDVKM. Trimming left V 2 bases short and J 6 bases short, with 7 bases between. The CDR3 has 13 residues. As DNA, the CDR3 is TGTGCCAGCAGTTTAGTGGATCCCGGGGAGCTGTTTTTT. It codes for CASSLVDPGELFF.

In the case of this clone: Other DNA variants within this sample encode the same CDR3. The chain joins TRBV19 to TRBJ2-2, with 8 nucleotides matching TRBD1. The CDR3 loop spans 15 amino acids. Losses at the gene ends were 6 bases for V and 0 bases for J; bases not matched to a gene: 3. The V gene's germline CDR1 is LNHDA and CDR2 SQIVND (reference sequence). This CDR3 is CASSLTGANTGELFF. The CDR3, as DNA: TGTGCCAGTAGCCTGACAGGGGCGAACACCGGGGAGCTGTTTTTT.

The V and J genes are TRBV29-1 and TRBJ1-1, with no clear D. Germline V gene lookup returns CDR1 SQVTM and CDR2 ANQGSEA. The germline V and J ends were trimmed by 4 bases and 11 bases, with 11 bases remaining between them. The CDR3 is 10 amino acids. CDR3 loop: CSVGPREAFF. The CDR3 nucleotides are TGCAGCGTTGGCCCCAGAGAGGCTTTCTTT.

V usage is TRBV4-3 and J usage is TRBJ1-4; D might be TRBD1 (6 bases). V was pared by 1 base and J by 5 bases, with 14 bases between. CDR1 is LGHNA, CDR2 YSLEER, per germline. The CDR3 has 16 amino acids. In DNA, the CDR3 is TGCGCCAGCAGCCAAGTGCAGACAGGTCGAAATGAAAAACTGTTTTTT. Its protein product is CASSQVQTGRNEKLFF.

V usage is TRBV25-1 and J usage is TRBJ1-2; D might be TRBD1 (6 bases). This CDR3 comprises 14 residues. Germline assignment: CDR1 MGHDK and CDR2 SYGVNS. V was pared by 7 bases and J by 2 bases, with 14 bases between. CDR3 bases: TGTGCCAGCAATCCCGCAGGGGAGAACTATGGCTACACCTTC. Translating gives CASNPAGENYGYTF.

The V and J genes are TRBV9 and TRBJ2-2, with 12 bases that match TRBD2. The CDR3 covers 14 residues. J lost 4 bases, V lost 5 bases, and 0 bases had no gene match. Germline V gene data show CDR1 as SGDLS and CDR2 as YYNGEE. The CDR3 is CASRLAGGTGELFF. The CDR3 DNA sequence: TGTGCCAGCAGACTAGCGGGGGGCACCGGGGAGCTGTTTTTT.